The present T cell receptor (beta chain) was sequenced within a study of blood T cell repertoires in COVID-19. Overall study: Samples representing acute and convalescent COVID-19 were sourced from the United States, Italy and Spain. Sources were T cells, B-cell-depleted T cells, or PBMCs; the material itself was cDNA or gDNA.

Per germline, CDR1 MNHNS and CDR2 SASEGT. CDR3 size: 14 residues. Trimming stripped 3 bases from V and 4 bases from J, with 12 bases between. Authors' data handling: How many nucleated cells were present was estimated from reference gene primer amplification. Profiled with immunoSEQ multiplex PCR; TCRdb holds only in-frame clones, not every one. The V and J calls and clone size come from that table; D and trimming were worked out from the DNA. This table holds about 210,000 clones, 75% to 90% found once. The gene calls are TRBV6-1 and TRBJ1-2, with D perhaps TRBD1 (5 bases). The sequenced sample consisted of peripheral blood. The source is a woman in her thirties or forties with acute or convalescent COVID-19. Written as DNA, the CDR3 is TGTGCCAGCAGTGACCCGGGGGGGGGCTATGGCTACACCTTC. Translation: CASSDPGGGYGYTF.